This T cell receptor beta chain was profiled in a study of T cell changes during pregnancy in multiple sclerosis. Sequenced by immunoSEQ multiplex PCR; TCRdb stores in-frame clones only, minus some. The top ten clones hold approximately 1.7% of a sample with just over 90,000 clones, roughly 89% of them seen once. Trimming removed 4 bases from V and 5 bases from J; junction bases left unmatched: 6. CDR1 SGHTA and CDR2 FQGNSA come from the germline V gene. The CDR3 runs 14 residues. This TCR came from a female donor in good health, enrolled as a control in a pregnancy study. The genes are TRBV7-2 and TRBJ2-5; 8 bases align to TRBD1. This material consisted of peripheral blood, taken after pregnancy. The CDR3: CASSSGQGYETQYF. In nucleotides, the CDR3 is TGTGCCAGCAGCTCCGGACAGGGTTATGAGACCCAGTACTTC.